This TCR beta chain comes out of a study of cytomegalovirus exposure and HLA in healthy donors. Primers included in the PCR were 60 Vbeta and 13 Jbeta primers. Assay: immunoSEQ multiplex PCR; the TCRdb copy retains only in-frame clones and omits some. This table holds roughly 110,000 clones, roughly four fifths found once. The sequenced material came from PBMCs. The receptor comes from a man aged 25 to 45 in good health and CMV-seropositive.

The CDR3 DNA follows: TGTGCCAGCAGCCACAAGACAGGGGGTTGGGGCAATGAGCAGTTCTTC. Its protein product is CASSHKTGGWGNEQFF. This sequence joins TRBV7-2 and TRBJ2-1, with TRBD1 identical over 9 bases. The V segment lost 5 bases and the J segment 6 bases; nucleotides outside the gene matches: 11. The germline V gene encodes CDR1 SGHTA and CDR2 FQGNSA. The CDR3 runs 16 residues.